What follows are 26 T cell receptor beta chains derived from one specimen sequenced in a study of Ad26.COV2.S vaccination and SARS-CoV-2 variants. Sequencing was performed with immunoSEQ multiplex PCR; in TCRdb, only in-frame clones are kept and a portion is missing. The sample has roughly 700,000 clones, around 90% seen once. Treatment: approximately 18 received Ad26.COV2.S at low or high dose, single or two shots; several received placebo; per-sample allocation not given. Samples came from day 63 after the first vaccine or placebo injection. The specimen comprised peripheral blood, sampled in a trial of Ad26.COV2.S vaccine versus placebo. Receptor source: a person aged 18-60 years who received the Ad26.COV2.S COVID-19 vaccine or a placebo.

The chain combines TRBV7-2 with TRBJ2-7; the D is unclear. The germline V gene encodes CDR1 SGHTA and CDR2 FQGNSA. Trimming removed 6 bases at V and 0 bases at J, with 12 bases between. The CDR3 runs to 14 residues. The CDR3 protein is CASSPRISSYEQYF. In DNA form, the CDR3 reads TGTGCCAGCAGTCCAAGAATTAGCTCCTACGAGCAGTACTTC.

The rearrangement joins TRBV7-9 to TRBJ1-6, with TRBD1 as a possible D gene (5 bases). Germline V gene sequence: CDR1 SEHNR, CDR2 FQNEAQ (reference sequence). V lost 11 bases to trimming and J lost 7 bases, with 15 bases between them. The CDR3 runs to 13 residues. The CDR3 DNA is TGTGCCTGGTCAGGGAGTGGGAATTCACCCCTCCACTTT. This translates into CAWSGSGNSPLHF.

About this clone: Other DNA sequences in this specimen translate into the identical CDR3. The chain recombines TRBV20-1 with TRBJ1-4; D gene uncertain. Germline V gene lookup returns CDR1 DFQATT and CDR2 SNEGSKA (reference sequence). V lost 3 bases and J 4 bases, leaving 3 bases between the germline ends. The CDR3 runs to 11 residues. CDR3 amino acids: CSARGNEKLFF. The DNA for the CDR3 is TGCAGTGCTAGGGGTAATGAAAAACTGTTTTTT.

The CDR3, as DNA: TGTGCCGGATATTTCACCGGCGGCTATGGCTACACCTTC. It translates to CAGYFTGGYGYTF. The rearrangement uses TRBV5-4 and TRBJ1-2; no clear D. CDR3 size: 13 residues. V was trimmed by 10 bases and J by 4 bases, leaving 17 bases between them. Germline lookup yields CDR1 SGHNT and CDR2 YYREEE (reference sequence).

The table lists this clone with a count of one. The CDR3 sequence is CASSKSGPLLNYGYTF. The CDR3 DNA reads as TGTGCCAGTAGTAAATCTGGACCGCTGCTAAACTATGGCTACACCTTC. J is TRBJ1-2 and V is TRBV19; no definite D call. V gave up 4 bases and J gave up 2 bases, with 17 bases separating them. This CDR3 region has 16 residues. The V gene's germline CDR1 is LNHDA and CDR2 SQIVND (reference sequence).

This rearrangement joins TRBV5-1 to TRBJ2-7; D not certain. This CDR3 has 14 amino acids. V was pared by 5 bases and J by 6 bases, with 18 bases between. Germline CDR1 SGHRS, CDR2 YFSETQ. The CDR3 region has the DNA TGCGCCAGCAGGGACGGACGGAGTCCCTCCGAGCAGTACTTC. Protein: CASRDGRSPSEQYF.

The V call is TRBV2, the J call TRBJ2-2; no clear D gene. V dropped 4 bases and J dropped 1 base, with 4 bases sitting between them. This CDR3 is 13 amino acids long. Germline V gene sequence: CDR1 SNHLY, CDR2 FYNNEI. The CDR3: CASSGQNTGELFF. CDR3 DNA: TGTGCCAGCAGTGGACAGAACACCGGGGAGCTGTTTTTT.

For the CDR3, the DNA is TGTGCCAGCAGCCCACTAGGGGGATCTTCGCAGCCCCAGCATTTT. This gives the protein CASSPLGGSSQPQHF. This chain joins TRBV7-2 and TRBJ1-5, with a tentative D call TRBD1 (6 bases). In germline, CDR1 is SGHTA, CDR2 FQGNSA. The ends were cut back, 5 bases at V and 7 bases at J, with 18 bases in the middle. This CDR3 comprises 15 residues.

In the case of this clone: The sample has other DNA sequences that encode this CDR3 too. V and J are TRBV20-1 and TRBJ2-7; D not certain. This CDR3 spans 10 amino acids. V was shortened by 6 bases and J by 2 bases, with 5 bases between the two germline ends. Germline CDR1 DFQATT, CDR2 SNEGSKA (reference sequence). The CDR3 here is CSASTYEQYF. The DNA for the CDR3 is TGCAGTGCGAGTACCTACGAGCAGTACTTC.

The chain couples TRBV2 to TRBJ1-2; 7 positions match TRBD1. The CDR3 spans 16 residues. With V trimmed by 7 bases and J by 4 bases, 15 bases remained unmatched. CDR1 and CDR2 (germline): SNHLY, FYNNEI. CDR3 in DNA: TGTGCCAGCACCACCCCAGGGACAGCCTACCTCTATGGCTACACCTTC. It is translated as CASTTPGTAYLYGYTF. Full variable domain (outside the CDR3, taken from reference TRBV2 and TRBJ1-2): EPEVTQTPSHQVTQMGQEVILRCVPISNHLYFYWYRQILGQKVEFLVSFYNNEISEKSEIFDDQFSVERPDGSNFTLKIRSTKLEDSAMYFCASTTPGTAYLYGYTFGSGTRLTVV.

This chain uses TRBV20-1 with TRBJ2-3, with D hard to call. Germline-derived CDR1 and CDR2 are DFQATT and SNEGSKA (reference sequence). Trimming cost V 3 bases and J 8 bases, with 6 bases left between them. This CDR3 comprises 10 residues. As DNA, the CDR3 is TGCAGTGCTAGCGTTGGTACGCAGTATTTT. It is translated as CSASVGTQYF.

The chain links TRBV7-2 to TRBJ2-3, with 8 bases that match TRBD2. V lost 3 bases to trimming and J lost 2 bases; unmatched junction nucleotides: 10. The CDR3 extends over 17 amino acids. Germline CDR1 reads SGHTA; CDR2 reads FQGNSA. CDR3 coding DNA: TGTGCCAGCAGCTTGAAGCGGGGGAGTCGGGACACAGATACGCAGTATTTT. Its translation: CASSLKRGSRDTDTQYF.

This clone was observed a handful of times. The J gene is TRBJ2-1, the V gene TRBV6-4, with 13 bases lining up with TRBD2. Looked up from germline, CDR1 is MRHNA and CDR2 is SNTAGT. J was trimmed by 4 bases and V by 4 bases; bases with no gene match: 1. CDR3 length equals 15 residues. In DNA, the CDR3 is TGTGCCAGCAGTGGGACTAGCGGGGGATACAATGAGCAGTTCTTC. The encoded protein is CASSGTSGGYNEQFF.

The rearrangement joins TRBV6-5 to TRBJ2-1, with D maybe TRBD2 (6 bases). Germline values: CDR1 MNHEY, CDR2 SVGAGI. Trimming took 7 bases from V and 3 from J, leaving 13 bases between them. The CDR3 totals 14 residues. The CDR3 DNA follows: TGTGCCAGCAAGATTGCGGGGAGCTACAATGAGCAGTTCTTC. This gives the protein CASKIAGSYNEQFF.

The rearrangement joins TRBV6-5 to TRBJ2-7; D may be TRBD1 (6 bases). Germline V lookup: CDR1 MNHEY, CDR2 SVGAGI. The CDR3 loop spans 15 amino acids. V lost 3 bases to trimming and J lost 1 base, with 13 bases between them. CDR3 amino acids: CASSYGGGRSYEQYF. DNA for the CDR3: TGTGCCAGCAGTTATGGGGGCGGAAGGTCCTACGAGCAGTACTTC.

This clone was counted once. The sample holds other DNA sequences that translate to the same CDR3. This rearrangement joins TRBV24-1 to TRBJ1-2, with D uncertain. Germline V gives CDR1 KGHDR, CDR2 SFDVKD. Trimming took off 3 bases at V and 1 base at J, with 5 bases between the two ends. This CDR3 is built from 13 residues. The CDR3 here is CATSDGSNYGYTF. The DNA for the CDR3 is TGTGCCACCAGTGATGGCAGTAACTATGGCTACACCTTC.

The genes are TRBV6-5 and TRBJ1-1, with a weak D call TRBD1 (6 bases). V was clipped by 6 bases and J by 4 bases, with 15 bases between them. The CDR3 spans 14 residues. Germline V gene lookup returns CDR1 MNHEY and CDR2 SVGAGI. CDR3 DNA sequence: TGTGCCAGCAGACCTCGGACAGACTTCACTGAAGCTTTCTTT. The encoded protein is CASRPRTDFTEAFF.

J is TRBJ2-3 and V is TRBV9; TRBD2 is a possible D gene (5 bases). The CDR3 totals 14 residues. Germline V lookup: CDR1 SGDLS, CDR2 YYNGEE. Trimming left V 4 bases short and J 4 bases short, with 13 bases between. The CDR3, as DNA: TGTGCCAGCAGCCCTCGGGGTCCCGCAGATACGCAGTATTTT. It encodes CASSPRGPADTQYF.

The chain has TRBV11-3 and TRBJ1-3, with D uncertain. V was trimmed by 8 bases and J by 0 bases, leaving 11 bases between them. The germline V gene encodes CDR1 SGHNT and CDR2 YENEEA. This CDR3 comprises 14 residues. This CDR3 reads CASSPGGSGNTIYF. CDR3 DNA sequence: TGTGCCAGCTCCCCAGGAGGCTCTGGAAACACCATATATTTT.

The chain is built from TRBV18 and TRBJ1-5, with D possibly being TRBD1 (6 bases). The CDR3 has 16 amino acids. CDR1 is KGHSH, CDR2 LQKENI, per germline. With 5 bases removed from V and 2 bases from J, the gap between germline ends came to 16 bases. DNA for the CDR3: TGTGCCAGCTCAAACTCGGGGCCAGGGGGCAATCAGCCCCAGCATTTT. Encoded protein: CASSNSGPGGNQPQHF.

The chain has TRBV25-1 and TRBJ2-2, with unresolved D. The CDR3 contains 16 residues. Germline CDR1 and CDR2: MGHDK and SYGVNS. With 3 bases removed from V and 6 bases from J, the gap between germline ends came to 17 bases. CDR3 in DNA: TGTGCCAGCAGTGACCTGTCTCGGCCGGTGGCCGGGGAGCTGTTTTTT. Translating it yields CASSDLSRPVAGELFF.

This chain links TRBV7-2 with TRBJ1-2; D is possibly TRBD1 (5 bases). The germline V and J ends were trimmed by 5 bases and 6 bases, with 16 bases remaining between them. This CDR3 is 14 amino acids long. Germline CDR1 reads SGHTA; CDR2 reads FQGNSA. The CDR3 spells CASSAIGTLDGYTF. In nucleotides, the CDR3 is TGTGCCAGCAGCGCTATCGGGACTTTAGATGGCTACACCTTC.

The chain links TRBV19 to TRBJ1-5; D perhaps matches TRBD1 (5 bases). The CDR3 loop spans 18 amino acids. Germline assignment: CDR1 LNHDA and CDR2 SQIVND (reference sequence). Trimming shortened V by 0 bases and J by 3 bases, and 18 bases separated the two germline ends. The CDR3 loop is CASSIDPMRGTVNQPQHF. The CDR3 nucleotides are TGTGCCAGTAGTATAGATCCCATGCGGGGGACGGTCAATCAGCCCCAGCATTTT.

This chain connects TRBV10-2 to TRBJ2-1; 8 nucleotides match TRBD2. The CDR3 loop spans 15 amino acids. The V segment lost 4 bases and the J segment 2 bases; nucleotides outside the gene matches: 4. Germline V CDR1 and CDR2: WSHSY, SAAADI. CDR3 nucleotide sequence: TGCGCCAGCAGTGGAGGGGGACTAGCCTACAATGAGCAGTTCTTC. Its protein is CASSGGGLAYNEQFF.

The chain joins TRBV29-1 to TRBJ2-1, with D possibly TRBD2 on 5 matching bases. CDR3 length: 11 residues. The germline V and J ends were trimmed by 7 bases and 9 bases, with 13 bases remaining between them. CDR1 SQVTM and CDR2 ANQGSEA come from the germline V gene. The CDR3 region is CSGSEGPEQFF. CDR3 nucleotide sequence: TGCAGCGGTAGCGAAGGGCCTGAGCAGTTCTTC.

This sequence joins TRBV11-2 and TRBJ2-5, with 11 bases lining up with TRBD2. Germline V gene sequence: CDR1 SGHAT, CDR2 FQNNGV. V gave up 6 bases and J gave up 4 bases; unmatched junction bases: 4. The length of the CDR3 is 14 residues. As DNA, the CDR3 is TGTGCCAGCAGGGTAGCGGGGGGGCGAGAGACCCAGTACTTC. Translated, it gives CASRVAGGRETQYF.